Listed below are T cell receptor beta chains from one sample, sequenced in a study of CD8 T cells in ankylosing spondylitis. In TCRdb, the 5' RACE reads were re-called with MiXCR into one record per CDR3 protein. The sample has 300,000 to 400,000 distinct CDR3 sequences, around a tenth seen once. Sequencing used blood, either unsorted or a sorted T cell fraction (not recorded which). The receptors originated from a female donor with ankylosing spondylitis or in good health (not recorded which). The CDR3 runs from the conserved cysteine through the conserved F or W. D genes are given only for firm matches. The listing skips clone size in some rows; elsewhere it reads once, few, many or a size class.

J gene | V gene | clone size | D gene | CDR3 protein | CDR3 DNA
TRBJ2-3 | TRBV2 | few | - | CASSDSVTSTQYF | TGTGCCAGCAGTGACTCGGTGACTAGTACGCAGTATTTT
TRBJ1-2 | TRBV7-2 | - | TRBD1 | CASSYTPGQGGGYTF | TGTGCCAGCAGCTATACCCCGGGACAGGGAGGTGGCTACACCTTC
TRBJ2-3 | TRBV7-3 | few | TRBD2 | CASSLTSPLAGYHWAQYF | TGTGCCAGCAGCTTAACGTCCCCACTAGCGGGGTACCATTGGGCGCAGTATTTT
TRBJ2-3 | TRBV4-1 | - | TRBD1 | CASSPRPLKDRGRNNCTDTQYF | TGTGCCAGCAGCCCTAGGCCCCTCAAGGACAGGGGGCGGAACAATTGCACAGATACGCAGTATTTT
TRBJ2-3 | TRBV9 | many | - | CASSVGGADTQYF | TGTGCCAGCAGCGTAGGGGGGGCAGATACGCAGTATTTT
TRBJ2-1 | TRBV5-1 | many | - | CASSLVAGVSNEQFF | TGCGCCAGCAGCTTGGTGGCAGGGGTATCCAATGAGCAGTTCTTC
TRBJ2-1 | TRBV15 | - | - | CATSRVSDYNNEQFF | TGTGCCACCAGCAGAGTTTCGGACTACAACAATGAGCAGTTCTTC
TRBJ1-4 | TRBV4-1 | few | TRBD1 | CASSQDRGTGNEKLFF | TGCGCCAGCAGCCAGGACCGGGGGACAGGGAATGAAAAACTGTTTTTT
TRBJ1-6 | TRBV6-1 | many | TRBD1 | CASSPNGDRVNSPLHF | TGTGCCAGCAGCCCCAACGGGGACAGGGTTAATTCACCCCTCCACTTT
TRBJ2-2 | TRBV5-1 | many | - | CASSLDRNGNTGELFF | TGCGCCAGCAGCTTGGACCGGAACGGGAACACCGGGGAGCTGTTTTTT
TRBJ2-2 | TRBV20-1 | many | - | CSARGGAVTGELFF | TGCAGTGCTAGGGGGGGGGCGGTCACCGGGGAGCTGTTTTTT
TRBJ2-5 | TRBV5-1 | many | TRBD1 | CASSLRTGSVETQYF | TGCGCCAGCAGCTTGAGGACAGGGAGTGTAGAGACCCAGTACTTC
TRBJ1-1 | TRBV3-1 | - | - | CASSQDDKNTEAFF | TGTGCCAGCAGCCAAGACGACAAGAACACTGAAGCTTTCTTT
TRBJ1-3 | TRBV28 | few | - | CASEGSGNTIYF | TGTGCCAGCGAAGGGTCTGGAAACACCATATATTTT
TRBJ1-1 | TRBV12-3/TRBV12-4 | many | - | CASSFNSPNTEAFF | TGTGCCAGCAGCTTTAACAGCCCGAACACTGAAGCTTTCTTT
TRBJ1-4 | TRBV5-1 | - | TRBD1 | CASSQQTGVGEKLFF | TGCGCCAGCAGCCAACAGACAGGGGTTGGGGAAAAACTGTTTTTT
TRBJ1-2 | TRBV5-5 | many | - | CASSLADLYGYTF | TGTGCCAGCAGCTTGGCAGACTTATATGGCTACACCTTC
TRBJ2-1 | TRBV29-1 | many | TRBD2 | CSVATLAGEGNEQFF | TGCAGCGTTGCGACTCTAGCGGGAGAGGGAAATGAGCAGTTCTTC
TRBJ2-5 | TRBV7-6 | many | TRBD2 | CASSAGGETQYF | TGTGCCAGCAGTGCGGGAGGAGAGACCCAGTACTTC
TRBJ2-5 | TRBV20-1 | - | - | CCATPLGGRRDQETQYF | TGCTGTGCTACTCCCCTGGGGGGGCGGAGGGATCAAGAGACCCAGTACTTC
TRBJ2-5 | TRBV20-1 | many | - | CSVRKGAGQETQYF | TGCAGTGTGAGAAAGGGTGCAGGCCAAGAGACCCAGTACTTC
TRBJ2-5 | TRBV3-1 | - | - | CASSQPGTLQETQYF | TGTGCCAGCAGCCAACCGGGGACACTCCAAGAGACCCAGTACTTC
TRBJ2-7 | TRBV28 | many | TRBD2 | CASSPTRGLVDKSYEQYF | TGTGCCAGCAGCCCAACCAGAGGACTAGTAGATAAGAGCTACGAGCAGTACTTC
TRBJ1-4 | TRBV29-1 | many | - | CSVEDRTDNEKLFF | TGCAGCGTTGAAGATAGAACGGACAATGAAAAACTGTTTTTT
TRBJ2-7 | TRBV28 | few | TRBD1 | CASSLRQGNYEQYF | TGTGCCAGCAGTCTCCGACAGGGGAACTACGAGCAGTACTTC
TRBJ2-2 | TRBV5-1 | many | TRBD2 | CASSQSGTNTGELFF | TGCGCCAGCAGCCAGAGCGGGACGAACACCGGGGAGCTGTTTTTT
TRBJ2-7 | TRBV30 | many | - | CAWNQGPHEQYF | TGTGCCTGGAATCAGGGACCCCACGAGCAGTACTTC
TRBJ1-5 | TRBV5-6 | many | - | CASSLGQLNQPQHF | TGTGCCAGCAGCTTGGGACAGCTCAATCAGCCCCAGCATTTT
TRBJ2-1 | TRBV5-5 | many | TRBD2 | CASSSGLADDNEQFF | TGTGCCAGCAGCTCTGGACTAGCAGACGACAATGAGCAGTTCTTC
TRBJ2-7 | TRBV14 | few | TRBD2 | CASSQTSGRAYEQYF | TGTGCCAGCAGCCAAACTAGCGGGAGGGCTTACGAGCAGTACTTC
TRBJ2-7 | TRBV5-1 | few | TRBD2 | CASSSGLAGKSSYEQYF | TGCGCCAGCAGCTCCGGACTAGCGGGTAAGAGCTCCTACGAGCAGTACTTC
TRBJ2-1 | TRBV2 | - | TRBD2 | CASYGGLAGPGDGEQFF | TGTGCCAGCTATGGAGGACTAGCGGGGCCCGGCGACGGTGAGCAGTTCTTC
TRBJ1-1 | TRBV10-3 | many | - | CAISPSFDTEAFF | TGTGCCATCAGTCCCTCATTCGACACTGAAGCTTTCTTT
TRBJ2-3 | TRBV4-1 | many | - | CASSQGSRDTQYF | TGCGCCAGCAGCCAAGGGTCGAGGGATACGCAGTATTTT
TRBJ2-7 | TRBV29-1 | many | - | CSVDNGAGYEQYF | TGCAGCGTTGATAATGGGGCTGGCTACGAGCAGTACTTC
TRBJ2-1 | TRBV12-3/TRBV12-4 | many | - | CASSLEGGGDEQFF | TGTGCCAGCAGTTTAGAGGGAGGGGGGGATGAGCAGTTCTTC
TRBJ2-1 | TRBV20-1 | few | - | CSASRQRTNYNEQFF | TGCAGTGCGTCGAGACAGAGAACCAACTACAATGAGCAGTTCTTC
TRBJ2-1 | TRBV20-1 | few | - | CSARGAEASSYNEQFF | TGCAGTGCTAGAGGGGCGGAGGCTAGCTCCTACAATGAGCAGTTCTTC
TRBJ2-1 | TRBV10-3 | many | TRBD2 | CAISREGSGNEQFF | TGTGCCATCAGCCGGGAGGGTTCGGGAAATGAGCAGTTCTTC
TRBJ2-3 | TRBV5-1 | many | TRBD1 | CASSSRQGSTDTQYF | TGCGCCAGCAGCTCTAGACAGGGTAGCACAGATACGCAGTATTTT
TRBJ2-3 | TRBV5-1 | - | TRBD1 | CASSWAGQGPDTQYF | TGCGCCAGCAGCTGGGCGGGACAGGGCCCAGATACGCAGTATTTT
TRBJ2-6 | TRBV7-7 | - | - | CASSPGLGSSGANVLTF | TGTGCCAGCAGCCCAGGGTTAGGGAGCTCTGGGGCCAACGTCCTGACTTTC
TRBJ2-5 | TRBV7-9 | many | - | CASSLGVGQETQYF | TGTGCCAGCAGCTTAGGAGTTGGGCAAGAGACCCAGTACTTC